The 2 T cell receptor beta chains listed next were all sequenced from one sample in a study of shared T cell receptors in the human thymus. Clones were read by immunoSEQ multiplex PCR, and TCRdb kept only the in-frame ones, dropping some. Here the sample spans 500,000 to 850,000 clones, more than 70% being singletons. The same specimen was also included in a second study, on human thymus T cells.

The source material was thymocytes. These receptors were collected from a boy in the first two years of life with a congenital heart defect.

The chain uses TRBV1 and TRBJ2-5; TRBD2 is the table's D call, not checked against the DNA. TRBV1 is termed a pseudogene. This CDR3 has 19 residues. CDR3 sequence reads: CTSSPYTPRTSGRRETQYF. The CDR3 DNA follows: TGCACCAGCAGCCCCTACACCCCGCGGACTAGCGGCCGGAGAGAGACCCAGTACTTC.

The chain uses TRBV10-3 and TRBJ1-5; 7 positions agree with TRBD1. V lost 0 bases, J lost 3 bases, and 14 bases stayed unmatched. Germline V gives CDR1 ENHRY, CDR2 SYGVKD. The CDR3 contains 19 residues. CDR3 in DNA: TGTGCCATCAGTGAGTCGAAACTCAGGCCCGGGACAGACAATCAGCCCCAGCATTTT. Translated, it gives CAISESKLRPGTDNQPQHF.